Included here is one T cell receptor (beta chain) sequence, with context. Which antigen it targets is not known. No clone much larger than this one lies a single base away; base qualities are absent. The sample comes from a study of blood T cell repertoires in COVID-19 (dated by TCRdb to 2020 to 2022). General notes on the study: Samples from collaborators originated in the United States, Italy and Spain and spanned both the acute and convalescent phases of COVID-19. The prospective study material was composed of cDNA or gDNA derived from T cells, B-cell-depleted T cells, or PBMCs. Subjects who had been exposed to COVID-19, were actively infected with it, or had recovered from it provided the deeply sampled blood TCRbeta repertoires that made up the dataset. The repertoires were released in a freely available public database intended as a resource for research on the immune response to SARS-CoV-2. Samples came from the ongoing ImmuneRACE study (first 160 participants) plus 1,254 subjects from 6 global collaborators. The sample metadata nearly always contained a de-identified subject ID, COVID-19 status, age in years and sex. Where HLA class I and class II types were available, the types were taken from metadata supplied by the sample provider, not from assay-based typing.

TCRbeta CDR3 regions were amplified from genomic DNA using the immunoSEQ Assay, a bias-controlled multiplex PCR. Turning to the authors' computational methods: Within the assay, amplification of reference gene primers was used to estimate how many nucleated cells each sample contained. To quantify the absolute abundance of each unique TCRbeta CDR3 rearrangement, sequence reads were collapsed and filtered. Productive Simpson clonality was computed per sample as the square root of Simpson's diversity index over productive rearrangements. TCRdb obtained this table from immuneACCESS and retained in-frame rearrangements with V and J assigned. These tables miss some clones; where compared with another copy, unresolved V genes account for less than half of the shortfall, and the remainder is unexplained. For V, J and clone size, that table is used; D and trimming come from the DNA. Here the sample has around 130,000 clones; roughly four fifths occur a single time. The top ten hold 18% of the sample.

From the germline V gene, CDR1 is SNHLY and CDR2 is FYNNEI. The CDR3 covers 16 residues, taking in both the cysteine and the phenylalanine. CDR3 DNA only is kept here, 48 bases in frame from base 1. Cut back by 1 base and 0 bases, the V and J ends lie 10 bases apart. In the prospective study, participants were about 18 to 90 years old, resided in 20 to 30 geographic areas of the United States, and were enrolled through a virtual design. Cohort assignment in the prospective study relied on participant-reported clinical history from a screening survey and a study questionnaire. Recovered participants in ImmuneRACE Cohort 3 were defined as having two consecutive negative NP/OP PCR tests, clearance from a healthcare professional, or resolution of symptoms. Mobile phlebotomists in the prospective study collected whole blood, serum and a nasopharyngeal or oropharyngeal swab from every participant. Over a 2-month period, participants in the prospective study had the option of providing additional blood draws and questionnaires. Blood samples from the prospective study were shipped frozen or at room temperature prior to DNA extraction.

The full study reports these points: Clinical and demographic metadata were provided uncurated, with the amount varying by source and participant.

The specimen sequenced was PBMCs or T cells enriched from blood (not recorded which). The V and J genes are TRBV2 and TRBJ2-1; the D gene cannot be named for sure. The TCR sequence derives from a young man who had recovered from COVID-19. The DNA reads as follows: TGTGCCAGCAGTGAAGTTCTCTGGAGCTCCTACAATGAGCAGTTCTTC. Translated, this gives CASSEVLWSSYNEQFF. With the portions outside the CDR3 filled from the reference TRBV2 and TRBJ2-1 genes, the complete variable region becomes EPEVTQTPSHQVTQMGQEVILRCVPISNHLYFYWYRQILGQKVEFLVSFYNNEISEKSEIFDDQFSVERPDGSNFTLKIRSTKLEDSAMYFCASSEVLWSSYNEQFFGPGTRLTVL.